The rows below give T cell receptor beta chains drawn from one sample of a study of post-analysis software for immune sequencing data. TCRdb passed the PCR reads through MiXCR, listing each CDR3 protein once. The sample has about 620,000 distinct CDR3 sequences, 44% seen once. The sequenced sample was blood. Receptors were obtained from a girl aged 5 to 17 with multiple sclerosis. CDR3s include the opening cysteine and the closing phenylalanine or tryptophan. A D gene is named only where the DNA matches it firmly. Size tells how often a clone was seen (once, few, many) or the class of an expanded clone, and some rows leave it out.

j_call: TRBJ2-7; clone_size: few; d_call: .; v_call: TRBV4-1; cdr3_nt: TGCGCCAGCAGCCAAGATCGCTGGAACGAGCAGTACTTC; cdr3_aa: CASSQDRWNEQYF
j_call: TRBJ2-7; clone_size: few; d_call: TRBD1; v_call: TRBV5-1; cdr3_nt: TGCGCCAGCAGCTGGGGACAGGGGTCCTCCTACGAGCAGTACTTC; cdr3_aa: CASSWGQGSSYEQYF
j_call: TRBJ2-3; clone_size: .; d_call: TRBD1; v_call: TRBV7-2; cdr3_nt: TGTGCCAGCAGCTTATTAGGGGACAGGGGAGGGACGCAGTATTTT; cdr3_aa: CASSLLGDRGGTQYF
j_call: TRBJ1-5; clone_size: .; d_call: .; v_call: TRBV21-1; cdr3_nt: TGTGCCAGCAGCCAGCCCCAGCATTTT; cdr3_aa: CASSQPQHF
j_call: TRBJ1-4; clone_size: .; d_call: TRBD1; v_call: TRBV12-3/TRBV12-4; cdr3_nt: TGTGCCAGCACCAACAGGGGGATGGAACTGTTTTTT; cdr3_aa: CASTNRGMELFF
j_call: TRBJ1-1; clone_size: few; d_call: TRBD1; v_call: TRBV18; cdr3_nt: TGTGCCAGCTCAGCTCAGCAGGGGACAGGGGGCACTGAAGCTTTCTTT; cdr3_aa: CASSAQQGTGGTEAFF
j_call: TRBJ2-1; clone_size: few; d_call: TRBD2; v_call: TRBV12-3/TRBV12-4; cdr3_nt: TGTGCCAGCAGTTCCTCGGACAGGGGAAGGCTAGCGGGAGGAGAGGTGCAGTTCTTC; cdr3_aa: CASSSSDRGRLAGGEVQFF
j_call: TRBJ1-1; clone_size: few; d_call: .; v_call: TRBV12-3/TRBV12-4; cdr3_nt: TGTGCCAGCAGTTTTTTGGTGAACACTGCAGCTTTCTTT; cdr3_aa: CASSFLVNTAAFF
j_call: TRBJ2-5; clone_size: .; d_call: .; v_call: TRBV5-6; cdr3_nt: TGTGCCAGCAGCTGGCAGGGCGCTGGGGGGGAGACCCAGTACTTC; cdr3_aa: CASSWQGAGGETQYF
j_call: TRBJ1-1; clone_size: .; d_call: .; v_call: TRBV28; cdr3_nt: TGTGCCAGCATCTCAACGTGGGGGGGGGACGAGGACACTGAAGCTTTCTTT; cdr3_aa: CASISTWGGDEDTEAFF
j_call: TRBJ1-1; clone_size: few; d_call: .; v_call: TRBV5-1; cdr3_nt: TGCGCCAGCAGCAGGCGGGGGCCGGACACTGAAGCTTTCTTT; cdr3_aa: CASSRRGPDTEAFF
j_call: TRBJ2-3; clone_size: few; d_call: .; v_call: TRBV6-1; cdr3_nt: TGTGCCAGCGCGGAGGATACGCAGTATTTT; cdr3_aa: CASAEDTQYF
j_call: TRBJ2-2; clone_size: once; d_call: TRBD2; v_call: TRBV6-5; cdr3_nt: TGTGCCAGCGCCGCGGGAGATACCGGGGAGCTGTTTTTT; cdr3_aa: CASAAGDTGELFF
j_call: TRBJ1-2; clone_size: few; d_call: .; v_call: TRBV20-1; cdr3_nt: TGCAGTGCTACAAACGAACCTCTAGGGACACAGAGTGGCTACACCTTC; cdr3_aa: CSATNEPLGTQSGYTF
j_call: TRBJ1-5; clone_size: .; d_call: .; v_call: TRBV12-3/TRBV12-4; cdr3_nt: TGTGCCAGCAGTTTAAGTCAGGGTAGGAATCAGCCCCAGCATTTT; cdr3_aa: CASSLSQGRNQPQHF
j_call: TRBJ1-2; clone_size: few; d_call: TRBD1; v_call: TRBV20-1; cdr3_nt: TGCAGTGCTAGAGATTACGCAGGGGGCGAAAATTATGGCTACACCTTC; cdr3_aa: CSARDYAGGENYGYTF
j_call: TRBJ2-1; clone_size: few; d_call: .; v_call: TRBV10-3; cdr3_nt: TGTGCCATCAGGGGGGGAACAGGACTAAACAATGAGCAGTTCTTC; cdr3_aa: CAIRGGTGLNNEQFF
j_call: TRBJ1-2; clone_size: .; d_call: .; v_call: TRBV29-1; cdr3_nt: TGCAGCGTCGTCCATACAGGTGGCTACACCTTC; cdr3_aa: CSVVHTGGYTF
j_call: TRBJ2-1; clone_size: few; d_call: .; v_call: TRBV24-1; cdr3_nt: TGTGCCACCAGTGATCCATCGAAGGTCTCCTACAATGAGCAGTTCTTC; cdr3_aa: CATSDPSKVSYNEQFF
j_call: TRBJ2-1; clone_size: .; d_call: .; v_call: TRBV12-3/TRBV12-4; cdr3_nt: TGTGCCAGCAGTAATTCACACTCCTACAATGAGCAGTTCTTC; cdr3_aa: CASSNSHSYNEQFF
j_call: TRBJ1-6; clone_size: few; d_call: .; v_call: TRBV5-1; cdr3_nt: TGCGCCAGCAGCTTGGACAGGGCTTACGGCAATTCACCCCTCCACTTT; cdr3_aa: CASSLDRAYGNSPLHF
j_call: TRBJ2-7; clone_size: .; d_call: .; v_call: TRBV27; cdr3_nt: TGTGCCACAATCACCGGGGCCAACGAGCAGTACTTC; cdr3_aa: CATITGANEQYF
j_call: TRBJ1-4; clone_size: few; d_call: .; v_call: TRBV4-2; cdr3_nt: TGTGCCAGCAGCCCAGCCGGCGGAACAACTAATGAAAAACTGTTTTTT; cdr3_aa: CASSPAGGTTNEKLFF
j_call: TRBJ2-6; clone_size: .; d_call: TRBD1; v_call: TRBV12-3/TRBV12-4; cdr3_nt: TGTGCCAGCAGACGGACAGGGAGGCCCTCTGGGGCCAACGTCCTGACTTTC; cdr3_aa: CASRRTGRPSGANVLTF
j_call: TRBJ2-7; clone_size: few; d_call: TRBD1; v_call: TRBV5-1; cdr3_nt: TGCGCCAGCAGCTCCGGGACAGAAGTTTACGAGCAGTACTTC; cdr3_aa: CASSSGTEVYEQYF
j_call: TRBJ2-7; clone_size: .; d_call: .; v_call: TRBV11-2; cdr3_nt: TGTGCCAGCAGCTTAGAGGTTGCGGCTCCCTACGAGCAGTACTTC; cdr3_aa: CASSLEVAAPYEQYF
j_call: TRBJ2-4; clone_size: few; d_call: .; v_call: TRBV7-2; cdr3_nt: TGTGCCAGCAGCCTCCGGTCGGGGGAAGCCAAAAACATTCAGTACTTC; cdr3_aa: CASSLRSGEAKNIQYF
j_call: TRBJ2-3; clone_size: few; d_call: .; v_call: TRBV12-3/TRBV12-4; cdr3_nt: TGTGCCAGCTGGGGCGGCACAGATACGCAGTATTTT; cdr3_aa: CASWGGTDTQYF
j_call: TRBJ1-6; clone_size: once; d_call: .; v_call: TRBV10-3; cdr3_nt: TGTGCCATCAGTGTAGACAACTATAATTCACCCCTCCACTTT; cdr3_aa: CAISVDNYNSPLHF
j_call: TRBJ1-2; clone_size: .; d_call: .; v_call: TRBV7-9; cdr3_nt: TGTGCCAGCAGCTTGGGATCTCGGGACCGCCACTATGGCTACACCTTC; cdr3_aa: CASSLGSRDRHYGYTF
j_call: TRBJ2-1; clone_size: many; d_call: .; v_call: TRBV10-3; cdr3_nt: TGTGCCATCAGTGAGTCCACGGGACTGGATTACAATGAGCAGTTCTTC; cdr3_aa: CAISESTGLDYNEQFF
j_call: TRBJ2-7; clone_size: .; d_call: TRBD1; v_call: TRBV2; cdr3_nt: TGTGCCAGCCGCGACTTGGTGGGACAGCCGTACGAGCAGTACTTC; cdr3_aa: CASRDLVGQPYEQYF
j_call: TRBJ2-5; clone_size: few; d_call: .; v_call: TRBV4-1; cdr3_nt: TGCGCCAGCAGCCAAGATCGAGGTGCAAGAACGGAGACCCAGTACTTC; cdr3_aa: CASSQDRGARTETQYF
j_call: TRBJ2-3; clone_size: .; d_call: TRBD2; v_call: TRBV7-3; cdr3_nt: TGTGCCAGCAGCTCCCCAACGCGGGGGTCCACAGATACGCAGTATTTT; cdr3_aa: CASSSPTRGSTDTQYF
j_call: TRBJ2-7; clone_size: few; d_call: TRBD1; v_call: TRBV29-1; cdr3_nt: TGCAGCGTTGGGGGGGACAGGGGATACGAGCAGTACTTC; cdr3_aa: CSVGGDRGYEQYF
j_call: TRBJ1-2; clone_size: .; d_call: .; v_call: TRBV12-3/TRBV12-4; cdr3_nt: TGTGCCAGCACCGCTCAGGGGTATGGCTACACCTTC; cdr3_aa: CASTAQGYGYTF
j_call: TRBJ1-1; clone_size: .; d_call: .; v_call: TRBV29-1; cdr3_nt: TGCAGCGTTGAATGGGCAATTGAAGCTTTCTTT; cdr3_aa: CSVEWAIEAFF
j_call: TRBJ2-7; clone_size: .; d_call: .; v_call: TRBV10-3; cdr3_nt: TGTGCCATCAGCCCCAGGGGCAATTTTCTTGAGCAGTACTTC; cdr3_aa: CAISPRGNFLEQYF
j_call: TRBJ2-1; clone_size: few; d_call: TRBD1; v_call: TRBV20-1; cdr3_nt: TGCAGTGCTAGAGGGTGGGACAGCCAAGAGACCCAGTTCTTC; cdr3_aa: CSARGWDSQETQFF
j_call: TRBJ2-5; clone_size: few; d_call: TRBD1; v_call: TRBV13; cdr3_nt: TGTGCCAGCAGCTTCTGGGACAGGGGATTCCAAGAGACCCAGTACTTC; cdr3_aa: CASSFWDRGFQETQYF
j_call: TRBJ1-2; clone_size: .; d_call: TRBD1; v_call: TRBV2; cdr3_nt: TGTGCCAGCTGCAAGACAGGGGGCGCGGATGGCTACACCTTC; cdr3_aa: CASCKTGGADGYTF
j_call: TRBJ2-5; clone_size: many; d_call: .; v_call: TRBV4-1; cdr3_nt: TGCGCCAGCAGCCCGATCGACTCCCCAAACAATCCCCAGTACTTC; cdr3_aa: CASSPIDSPNNPQYF
j_call: TRBJ1-5; clone_size: .; d_call: TRBD1; v_call: TRBV6-1; cdr3_nt: TGTGCCAGCGGTCCCCAAGGGACAGGGATCAATCAGCCCCAGCATTTT; cdr3_aa: CASGPQGTGINQPQHF
j_call: TRBJ2-5; clone_size: .; d_call: .; v_call: TRBV6-1; cdr3_nt: TGCGCCAGCAGTCGGCCAGCCGAGACCCAGTACTTC; cdr3_aa: CASSRPAETQYF
j_call: TRBJ2-7; clone_size: few; d_call: TRBD2; v_call: TRBV12-3/TRBV12-4; cdr3_nt: TGTGCCAGCAGTCGCGGACTAGCGGGAGGCCACGAGCAGTACTTC; cdr3_aa: CASSRGLAGGHEQYF
j_call: TRBJ2-1; clone_size: .; d_call: TRBD1; v_call: TRBV12-3/TRBV12-4; cdr3_nt: TGTGCCAGCAGTTTAATACAGGGGGGCTACAATGAGCAGTTCTTC; cdr3_aa: CASSLIQGGYNEQFF
j_call: TRBJ1-6; clone_size: .; d_call: .; v_call: TRBV7-9; cdr3_nt: TGTGCCAGCAGCTACGGGCTTTCACCCCTCCACTTT; cdr3_aa: CASSYGLSPLHF
j_call: TRBJ2-3; clone_size: .; d_call: .; v_call: TRBV20-1; cdr3_nt: TGCAGTGCACTACTAGGGAGGTACACAGATACGCAGTATTTT; cdr3_aa: CSALLGRYTDTQYF
j_call: TRBJ2-1; clone_size: .; d_call: .; v_call: TRBV29-1; cdr3_nt: TGCAGCGTTGAGGACACCGCCTACAATGAGCAGTTCTTC; cdr3_aa: CSVEDTAYNEQFF
j_call: TRBJ2-2; clone_size: .; d_call: TRBD1; v_call: TRBV7-9; cdr3_nt: TGTGCCAGCAGCTCGACAGGGGGCCGAGTAGGGACCGGGGAGCTGTTTTTT; cdr3_aa: CASSSTGGRVGTGELFF
j_call: TRBJ1-4; clone_size: once; d_call: .; v_call: TRBV7-9; cdr3_nt: TGTGCCAGCACCCACATCGGGGGGTCAACTAATGAAAAACTGTTTTTT; cdr3_aa: CASTHIGGSTNEKLFF
j_call: TRBJ1-2; clone_size: .; d_call: .; v_call: TRBV6-6; cdr3_nt: TGTGCCAGCAGCCAACCTTGGGATTATGGCTACACCTTC; cdr3_aa: CASSQPWDYGYTF
j_call: TRBJ2-5; clone_size: few; d_call: .; v_call: TRBV4-1; cdr3_nt: TGCGCCAGCAGCCAACACTCCGAGGGGGAGACCCAGTACTTC; cdr3_aa: CASSQHSEGETQYF
j_call: TRBJ1-2; clone_size: .; d_call: .; v_call: TRBV10-3; cdr3_nt: TGTGCCATCCCCGACGGTAACTATGGCTACACCTTC; cdr3_aa: CAIPDGNYGYTF
j_call: TRBJ2-5; clone_size: once; d_call: .; v_call: TRBV10-3; cdr3_nt: TGTGCCGTCAGACACGGGACGGATCAAGAGACCCAGTACTTC; cdr3_aa: CAVRHGTDQETQYF
j_call: TRBJ1-2; clone_size: few; d_call: .; v_call: TRBV25-1; cdr3_nt: TGTGCCAGCCGGAAGGCAGGCAGAAACTATGGCTACACCTTC; cdr3_aa: CASRKAGRNYGYTF
j_call: TRBJ2-1; clone_size: .; d_call: .; v_call: TRBV20-1; cdr3_nt: TGCAGTGCTAGTTGGCGGTACAGGGCTAACAATGAGCAGTTCTTC; cdr3_aa: CSASWRYRANNEQFF
j_call: TRBJ2-7; clone_size: few; d_call: .; v_call: TRBV12-3/TRBV12-4; cdr3_nt: TGTGCCAGCAGTCCCCGGACTAAATCGGCCCACGAGCAGTACTTC; cdr3_aa: CASSPRTKSAHEQYF
j_call: TRBJ2-1; clone_size: .; d_call: .; v_call: TRBV2; cdr3_nt: TGTGCCAGCAGTGGTAGCGTGTCCTACAATGAGCAGTTCTTC; cdr3_aa: CASSGSVSYNEQFF